A single sample gave rise to the 21 T cell receptor beta chains below, sequenced in a study of Ad26.COV2.S vaccination and SARS-CoV-2 variants. Sample treatment: roughly 20 received Ad26.COV2.S at low or high dose, single or two shots; five or six received placebo; per-sample allocation not given. After the first vaccine or placebo injection, samples were drawn on day 63. The data were produced by immunoSEQ multiplex PCR, yet TCRdb's version contains in-frame clones alone and is incomplete. Of some 480,000 clones in the sample, around nine tenths were seen once. The material sequenced was peripheral blood, taken in a trial of Ad26.COV2.S vaccine versus placebo. Every receptor here comes from a person between 18 and 65 years old who received the Ad26.COV2.S COVID-19 vaccine or a placebo.

V is TRBV6-2 or TRBV6-3 and J is TRBJ1-5; D uncertain. V lost 0 bases, J lost 3 bases, and 6 bases lay in between. The length of the CDR3 is 14 residues. Per germline, CDR1 MNHEY and CDR2 SVGEGT. Here the CDR3 reads CASSYSSPNQPQHF. The CDR3 nucleotides are TGTGCCAGCAGTTACTCCTCTCCCAATCAGCCCCAGCATTTT.

The chain employs TRBV19 and TRBJ1-5; D is unclear. With 5 bases removed from V and 7 bases from J, the gap between germline ends came to 9 bases. Germline values: CDR1 LNHDA, CDR2 SQIVND (reference sequence). The length of the CDR3 is 12 residues. CDR3 sequence (DNA): TGTGCCAGTAGTGGTCCCACCCAGCCCCAGCATTTT. Translated, it gives CASSGPTQPQHF.

The count of this clone is one. The chain recombines TRBV5-4 with TRBJ1-6; 7 bases are shared with TRBD1. The CDR3 sequence is 15 residues long. V lost 4 bases and J lost 7; bases outside the gene matches: 8. Germline assignment: CDR1 SGHNT and CDR2 YYREEE (reference sequence). CDR3 amino acids: CASSTGTAQNSPLHF. The CDR3 nucleotides read TGTGCCAGCAGCACCGGGACAGCGCAGAATTCACCCCTCCACTTT.

V is TRBV19 and J is TRBJ2-7, with unresolved D. Germline values: CDR1 LNHDA, CDR2 SQIVND (reference sequence). The CDR3 totals 15 residues. Deletions cut 3 bases from V and 0 bases from J, with 12 bases between. This chain's CDR3 is CASSMVGSSSYEQYF. CDR3 sequence (DNA): TGTGCCAGTAGTATGGTTGGCAGTAGCTCCTACGAGCAGTACTTC.

V gene TRBV11-2 combines with J gene TRBJ2-6, with TRBD1 matching 8 bases. The junction had 11 bases not matched to a gene; V was cut back by 10 bases and J by 0 bases. This CDR3 has 17 residues. Germline loops: CDR1 SGHAT, CDR2 FQNNGV. CDR3 sequence reads: CANSRGLDISGANVLTF. CDR3 nucleotides: TGTGCCAATAGCAGGGGGCTCGATATCTCTGGGGCCAACGTCCTGACTTTC. Using reference TRBV11-2 and TRBJ2-6 for the parts outside the CDR3, the full variable domain is EAGVAQSPRYKIIEKRQSVAFWCNPISGHATLYWYQQILGQGPKLLIQFQNNGVVDDSQLPKDRFSAERLKGVDSTLKIQPAKLEDSAVYLCANSRGLDISGANVLTFGAGSRLTVL.

The V gene is TRBV6-5, the J gene TRBJ2-3; TRBD2 matches 7 bases. Germline CDR1 and CDR2: MNHEY and SVGAGI. The CDR3 runs to 14 residues. V trimming: 2 bases; J trimming: 6 bases; junction bases outside the gene matches: 5. The CDR3 DNA reads as TGTGCCAGCAGTTACCAAAGGGACTATGATACGCAGTATTTT. Translating gives CASSYQRDYDTQYF.

The chain has TRBV12-3 or TRBV12-4 and TRBJ2-1; TRBD2 agrees at 8 bases. Trimming took 4 bases from V and 16 from J; bases not matched to a gene: 9. This CDR3 is built from 12 residues. The CDR3 DNA reads TGTGCCAGCAGTTACCGGGGGGGTATGGGCTTCTTC. Translated: CASSYRGGMGFF.

The sample holds a few counts of this clone. The chain is built from TRBV19 and TRBJ1-5, with 9 bases lining up with TRBD1. The ends lost 1 base at V and 7 bases at J; junction bases unmatched: 8. In germline, CDR1 is LNHDA, CDR2 SQIVND (reference sequence). The CDR3 extends over 16 amino acids. The CDR3 sequence is CASSIGSGTGNQPQHF. CDR3 sequence (DNA): TGTGCCAGTAGTATAGGCTCCGGGACAGGGAACCAGCCCCAGCATTTT.

This chain uses TRBV18 with TRBJ1-1, with D unclear. The CDR3 covers 13 residues. The germline CDR1 and CDR2 sequences are KGHSH and LQKENI. V was trimmed by 5 bases and J by 7 bases, leaving 14 bases between them. The CDR3, as DNA: TGTGCCAGCTCAAGAAAGCCCTCAGGTGAAGCTTTCTTT. Translated, it gives CASSRKPSGEAFF. Based on the CDR3 plus reference TRBV18 and TRBJ1-1, the full variable domain is NAGVMQNPRHLVRRRGQEARLRCSPMKGHSHVYWYRQLPEEGLKFMVYLQKENIIDESGMPKERFSAEFPKEGPSILRIQQVVRGDSAAYFCASSRKPSGEAFFGQGTRLTVV.

This clone has only one observation. This chain uses TRBV6-5 with TRBJ2-7; no clear D. This CDR3 contains 12 residues. V lost 6 bases, J lost 10 bases, and 16 bases lay in between. The germline V gene encodes CDR1 MNHEY and CDR2 SVGAGI. CDR3 DNA sequence: TGTGCCAGCAGCCACTCGTGGGAAGCACAGTACTTC. It codes for CASSHSWEAQYF.

In this sample, this clone turned up a few times. V is TRBV7-2 and J is TRBJ2-1; maybe TRBD1 (6 bases). Germline V gene data show CDR1 as SGHTA and CDR2 as FQGNSA. Trimming shortened V by 7 bases and J by 4 bases, and 14 bases separated the two germline ends. CDR3 length: 14 amino acids. The CDR3 bases are TGTGCCAGCACCCCAGGGGACCTTTACAATGAGCAGTTCTTC. Translated: CASTPGDLYNEQFF.

The chain has TRBV2 and TRBJ1-2, with D unclear. The V and J ends lost 3 bases and 5 bases respectively, with 13 bases between them. Germline V gives CDR1 SNHLY, CDR2 FYNNEI. CDR3 length: 14 residues. The CDR3 loop is CASSDWRPGYGYTF. In DNA form, the CDR3 reads TGTGCCAGCAGTGACTGGAGGCCGGGATATGGCTACACCTTC. Using reference TRBV2 and TRBJ1-2 for the parts outside the CDR3, the full variable domain is EPEVTQTPSHQVTQMGQEVILRCVPISNHLYFYWYRQILGQKVEFLVSFYNNEISEKSEIFDDQFSVERPDGSNFTLKIRSTKLEDSAMYFCASSDWRPGYGYTFGSGTRLTVV.

This clone came up a few times. The gene calls are TRBV24-1 and TRBJ1-5, with D maybe TRBD1 (5 bases). This CDR3 region has 14 residues. From germline, CDR1 is KGHDR and CDR2 SFDVKD. With 4 bases removed from V and 1 base from J, the gap between germline ends came to 7 bases. The CDR3 region has the DNA TGTGCCACCAGTGAGGCAGGGAGCAATCAGCCCCAGCATTTT. Translation gives CATSEAGSNQPQHF.

This clone was found once. The chain employs TRBV4-3 and TRBJ1-6; D is ambiguous. This CDR3 has 12 residues. V gave up 1 base and J gave up 13 bases, with 8 bases separating them. Germline V lookup: CDR1 LGHNA, CDR2 YSLEER. Here the CDR3 reads CASSQGVGPLHF. The CDR3 DNA follows: TGCGCCAGCAGCCAAGGGGTAGGGCCCCTCCACTTT.

This clone appeared a single time. V usage is TRBV12-3 or TRBV12-4 and J usage is TRBJ1-2, with D uncertain. The CDR3 has 12 amino acids. V lost 6 bases and J lost 5, with 10 bases in between. The CDR3: CASSPRGYGYTF. CDR3 sequence (DNA): TGTGCCAGCAGCCCCCGAGGGTATGGCTACACCTTC.

This clone was recorded only once. The rearrangement joins TRBV5-5 to TRBJ2-1; no definite D call. The ends were cut back, 3 bases at V and 6 bases at J, with 7 bases in the middle. CDR1 is SGHKS and CDR2 is YYEKEE in the germline V gene (reference sequence). The CDR3 has 12 amino acids. CDR3 nucleotide sequence: TGTGCCAGCAGCTCCCACCCCAATGAGCAGTTCTTC. Translated: CASSSHPNEQFF. The whole variable domain, filled in from reference TRBV5-5 and TRBJ2-1, reads DAGVTQSPTHLIKTRGQQVTLRCSPISGHKSVSWYQQVLGQGPQFIFQYYEKEERGRGNFPDRFSARQFPNYSSELNVNALLLGDSALYLCASSSHPNEQFFGPGTRLTVL.

The CDR3 reads CASSRSGNEQFF. DNA for the CDR3: TGTGCCAGCAGCCGAAGCGGAAATGAGCAGTTCTTC. The V gene is TRBV12-3 or TRBV12-4, the J gene TRBJ2-1, with D perhaps TRBD2 (5 bases). The CDR3 is 12 amino acids. The germline V and J ends were trimmed by 6 bases and 7 bases, with 10 bases remaining between them.

The chain links TRBV5-4 to TRBJ2-7; 9 nucleotides agree with TRBD1. Germline V gene lookup returns CDR1 SGHNT and CDR2 YYREEE (reference sequence). The CDR3 has 16 amino acids. The J segment lost 2 bases and the V segment lost 4 bases, leaving 10 bases of the junction unmatched. The CDR3 region is CASSGGTGWDPYEQYF. In DNA form, the CDR3 reads TGTGCCAGCAGCGGCGGGACAGGGTGGGATCCCTACGAGCAGTACTTC.

The rearrangement links TRBV5-5 to TRBJ2-3, with D maybe TRBD1 (6 bases). The ends were cut back, 3 bases at V and 3 bases at J, with 14 bases in the middle. This CDR3 contains 15 residues. Looked up from germline, CDR1 is SGHKS and CDR2 is YYEKEE (reference sequence). CDR3 sequence (DNA): TGTGCCAGCAGCTCTCAAGACAGGAAAACAGATACGCAGTATTTT. Translation: CASSSQDRKTDTQYF.

The V and J genes are TRBV7-8 and TRBJ2-7; D remains ambiguous. The V gene lost 1 base and the J gene lost 2 bases, with 6 bases spanning the gap. The CDR3 contains 13 residues. Germline-derived CDR1 and CDR2 are SGHVS and FQNEAQ. The CDR3 nucleotides read TGTGCCAGCAGCTTAGGTAGAGCCTACGAGCAGTACTTC. This gives the protein CASSLGRAYEQYF.

In DNA, the CDR3 is TGTGCCAGCAGCTTAAGGGACAGGGTTCCCGGGGAGCTGTTTTTT. It specifies CASSLRDRVPGELFF. The chain carries TRBV7-6 and TRBJ2-2; 9 bases align to TRBD1. Unmatched junction bases numbered 4, after V lost 2 bases and J lost 6 bases. The germline gives CDR1 SGHVS, CDR2 FNYEAQ. This CDR3 spans 15 amino acids. Variable domain in full (rest from reference TRBV7-6 and TRBJ2-2): GAGVSQSPRYKVTKRGQDVALRCDPISGHVSLYWYRQALGQGPEFLTYFNYEAQQDKSGLPNDRFSAERPEGSISTLTIQRTEQRDSAMYRCASSLRDRVPGELFFGEGSRLTVL.